Following are 3 T cell receptor beta chains from one sample sequenced in a study of PD-L1 blockade in urothelial cancer. TCRdb's copy holds only in-frame clones and misses some; the assay was immunoSEQ multiplex PCR. Of 120,000 or so clones detected, roughly 86% appear once; the ten largest clones hold 2.4%. Time point here: peripheral blood 6 weeks after treatment start. Material: PBMCs, obtained around atezolizumab (anti-PD-L1) treatment. These receptors came from a man aged 50-59 years with urothelial cancer.

The chain links TRBV15 to TRBJ2-3, with 13 bases matching TRBD2. The CDR3 spans 21 residues. CDR1 and CDR2 from the germline V gene are LNHNV and YYDKDF (reference sequence). After removal of 0 bases from V and 4 bases from J, the junction contained 16 bases not matched to a gene. The CDR3 protein is CATSRELGLAGYLKGPDTQYF. The CDR3 nucleotides are TGTGCCACCAGCAGAGAATTGGGACTAGCGGGATACCTCAAAGGGCCAGATACGCAGTATTTT.

This chain uses TRBV19 with TRBJ1-2; D may be TRBD1 (5 bases). CDR3 length equals 15 residues. The germline V gene has CDR1 LNHDA and CDR2 SQIVND (reference sequence). V was cut by 3 bases and J by 4 bases, with 15 bases left in between. CDR3 in amino acids: CASSIQPGTGYGYTF. CDR3 coding DNA: TGTGCCAGTAGTATTCAACCCGGGACTGGCTATGGCTACACCTTC.

V is TRBV7-6 and J is TRBJ1-2, with D perhaps TRBD1 (5 bases). This CDR3 is 13 amino acids long. Trimming took off 11 bases at V and 6 bases at J, with 19 bases between the two ends. The germline gives CDR1 SGHVS, CDR2 FNYEAQ. This chain's CDR3 is CAVVPTEKDGYTF. In DNA, the CDR3 is TGTGCCGTTGTCCCGACAGAAAAAGATGGCTACACCTTC.